The present TCR beta chain was sequenced within a study of post-analysis software for immune sequencing data. Prepared libraries of TCR beta cDNA carried unique molecular identifiers. Input amounts of about 0.85 to 11 million T cells were used. These gave 500,000 or so cDNA molecules, so each molecule approximated one T cell. TCRdb re-called the PCR reads through MiXCR, storing one row per CDR3 protein. The table includes 450,000 to 700,000 distinct CDR3 sequences, about 40% detected once. As to this clonotype: What it binds is unknown.

The CDR3 consists of 16 residues. V trimming: 6 bases; J trimming: 5 bases; junction bases outside the gene matches: 9. Findings and caveats of the study: Roughly 5 TRBV segments, TRBV5-6, TRBV5-1 and TRBV20-1 among them, were found more frequent in patients than controls. Samples from one preparation batch, clustered by F measure, grouped strongly together. Multiple sclerosis patients showed significantly lower normalized Chao1 diversity than controls did.

Sequencing was done on a sample of blood. The genes are TRBV12-3 or TRBV12-4 and TRBJ2-3, with 12 bases identical to TRBD2. The receptor's source is a girl aged 10 to 17 with multiple sclerosis. The CDR3, as DNA: TGTGCCAGCAGCCCTTCCCTAGCGGGAGGGGAAGATACGCAGTATTTT. As protein: CASSPSLAGGEDTQYF.